These T cell receptor beta chains were read from a single sample in a study of cytomegalovirus exposure and HLA in healthy donors. Some clones are missing from TCRdb's copy, which holds only in-frame ones; the method was immunoSEQ multiplex PCR. The sample yields 140,000 or so clones, roughly three quarters seen once. Sequencing was done on a sample of PBMCs. The receptors stem from a woman between 35 and 50 years old in good health and CMV-seronegative. CDR3s include the opening cysteine and the closing phenylalanine or tryptophan. The order of the fields is CDR3 DNA, CDR3 protein, J gene, CDR3 length, V gene, clone size, D gene. A D gene is named only where the DNA matches it firmly. Part of the rows lack a size; the others show once, few, many or a class for expanded clones.

TGCGCCAGCAGCCAAGCCCTGTATAGCAATCAGCCCCAGCATTTT,CASSQALYSNQPQHF,TRBJ1-5,15,TRBV4-1,few,NA
TGTGCCAGCAGTGAATTGTTGGGACAGGAGAATGAAAAACTGTTTTTT,CASSELLGQENEKLFF,TRBJ1-4,16,TRBV6-1,NA,TRBD1
TGTGCCAGTAGTCCTCTGACTAGCACGGAAGTAAAAGAGACCCAGTACTTC,CASSPLTSTEVKETQYF,TRBJ2-5,17,TRBV19,NA,TRBD2
TGTGCCAGCACCCTGAGGCTGGAGAACACTGAAGCTTTCTTT,CASTLRLENTEAFF,TRBJ1-1,14,TRBV7-9,NA,NA
TGCGCCAGCAGCCAAGATTACAACTCGGAGGGTGGCTACACCTTC,CASSQDYNSEGGYTF,TRBJ1-2,15,TRBV4-1,NA,NA
TGTGCCAGCAGCCCGACAGGGTCAGCTTTCTTT,CASSPTGSAFF,TRBJ1-1,11,TRBV28,once,TRBD1
TGTGCCAGCAGTGAAAGAGTTTCAACTAATGAAAAACTGTTTTTT,CASSERVSTNEKLFF,TRBJ1-4,15,TRBV6-1,NA,NA
TGTGCCAGCAGCAAAGCTTCCGGGACAGGGAGTGAAAAACTGTTTTTT,CASSKASGTGSEKLFF,TRBJ1-4,16,TRBV7-9,NA,TRBD1
TGTGCCAGCAGTTTTATACGGGGAAGCGCTGAAGCTTTCTTT,CASSFIRGSAEAFF,TRBJ1-1,14,TRBV28,NA,NA
TGCGCCAGCGAAAAGGTAGCGGGGTCGATGGATACGCAGTATTTT,CASEKVAGSMDTQYF,TRBJ2-3,15,TRBV5-1,NA,TRBD2
TGTGCCAGCAGCTACGGACACGGCGAGCAGTACTTC,CASSYGHGEQYF,TRBJ2-7,12,TRBV11-2,NA,NA
TGTGCCAGCAGCCCTCCATCGGGACTGTCGGAAGGCACCATATATTTT,CASSPPSGLSEGTIYF,TRBJ1-3,16,TRBV7-6,once,NA
TGTGCCAGCTCACCGGCAGGCGCGGGGGGCTACACCTTC,CASSPAGAGGYTF,TRBJ1-2,13,TRBV18,NA,NA
TGTGCCAGCAGCTCCCGACAGGGGTACACCGGGGAGCTGTTTTTT,CASSSRQGYTGELFF,TRBJ2-2,15,TRBV11-2,NA,TRBD1
TGTGCCATCAGTGGGAGTTCGACCGGGGAGCTGTTTTTT,CAISGSSTGELFF,TRBJ2-2,13,TRBV10-3,NA,NA
TGTGCCAGCAGCGCCGGGAACCCTGACTACGAGCAGTACTTC,CASSAGNPDYEQYF,TRBJ2-7,14,TRBV5-4,NA,NA
TGTGCCAGCAGCGCCGGGACAGTCAAAAACATTCAGTACTTC,CASSAGTVKNIQYF,TRBJ2-4,14,TRBV6-6,NA,TRBD1
TGCAGCGTTGCAGGGGGCTCCTACAATGAGCAGTTCTTC,CSVAGGSYNEQFF,TRBJ2-1,13,TRBV29-1,NA,TRBD1
TGTGCCATCAGTGGAGGGGGGGGTTGGCGGAGGGGCTCCTACGAGCAGTACTTC,CAISGGGGWRRGSYEQYF,TRBJ2-7,18,TRBV10-3,NA,NA
TGTGCCAGCAGTTTATTCCCTAGCGGAGATTACAATGAGCAGTTCTTC,CASSLFPSGDYNEQFF,TRBJ2-1,16,TRBV27,NA,TRBD2
TGTGCCGGCCGACCGGCGGGAGTGGAGACCCAGTACTTC,CAGRPAGVETQYF,TRBJ2-5,13,TRBV7-9,NA,TRBD2
TGTGCCTGGAGGCAGAAAGCAACTAATGAAAAACTGTTTTTT,CAWRQKATNEKLFF,TRBJ1-4,14,TRBV30,NA,NA
TGTGCCAGCAGTTACAGGGGAGGTGGCTACACCTTC,CASSYRGGGYTF,TRBJ1-2,12,TRBV6-5,NA,NA
TGTGCCAGCAGACGGACTGGAAAAGCCGAGCAGTACTTC,CASRRTGKAEQYF,TRBJ2-7,13,TRBV5-5,NA,NA
TGTGCCAGCAGTCCCCAGGGGAGCCCCCATGGCTACACCTTC,CASSPQGSPHGYTF,TRBJ1-2,14,TRBV6-5,NA,NA
TGTTCCAGCAGCCCAGGGACAGTCACCTACGAGCAGTACTTC,CSSSPGTVTYEQYF,TRBJ2-7,14,TRBV7-9,NA,TRBD1
TGTGCCAGCAGTTTATGGGGCAGTTCCTACGAGCAGTACTTC,CASSLWGSSYEQYF,TRBJ2-7,14,TRBV27,NA,NA
TGTGCCAGCAGCTTACCACAGGGGGTAGGCGAAAAACTGTTTTTT,CASSLPQGVGEKLFF,TRBJ1-4,15,TRBV7-9,NA,TRBD1
TGTGCCAGCAGACCTCCCGCCGGTGCCTTCAATCAGCCCCAGCATTTT,CASRPPAGAFNQPQHF,TRBJ1-5,16,TRBV28,NA,NA
TGTGCCATCAGGGGGGGACTAGCGGGCTTTTACAATGAGCAGTTCTTC,CAIRGGLAGFYNEQFF,TRBJ2-1,16,TRBV10-3,NA,TRBD2
TGTGCCAGCAGCCCCTCAGGACAGGAGGGAGCTTTCTTT,CASSPSGQEGAFF,TRBJ1-1,13,TRBV11-1,NA,TRBD1
TGTGCCAGCAGTCGACAGAGCACCGGGGAGCTGTTTTTT,CASSRQSTGELFF,TRBJ2-2,13,TRBV7-2,few,NA
TGTGCCAGCTCACCACAGGCTAGCGGGGGGTCTCACAATGAGCAGTTCTTC,CASSPQASGGSHNEQFF,TRBJ2-1,17,TRBV18,NA,TRBD2
TGTGCCAGCTCACCCGAACAGGTCCGGCAGCCCCAGCATTTT,CASSPEQVRQPQHF,TRBJ1-5,14,TRBV18,NA,NA
TGTGCCAGTAACCCGTCACGGGATCAGCCCCAGCATTTT,CASNPSRDQPQHF,TRBJ1-5,13,TRBV19,NA,NA
TGCGCCAGCAGCCAAGATGCAGGGGAATCTTCCTCTGGAAACACCATATATTTT,CASSQDAGESSSGNTIYF,TRBJ1-3,18,TRBV4-1,NA,NA
TGTTCCAGCAGCCAACAAGTCAGAATTCAGTATTTT,CSSSQQVRIQYF,TRBJ2-3,12,TRBV7-9,NA,NA
TGTGCCCCCCATCGGGGGACCAACTATGGCTACACCTTC,CAPHRGTNYGYTF,TRBJ1-2,13,TRBV19,once,NA
TGCGCCAGCAGGGACGGGACAGGGGCCTACGAGCAGTACTTC,CASRDGTGAYEQYF,TRBJ2-7,14,TRBV5-1,few,TRBD1
TGCGCCAGCAGCCACGGGGACAGGAACTATGGCTACACCTTC,CASSHGDRNYGYTF,TRBJ1-2,14,TRBV5-1,NA,TRBD1
TGTGCCAGCAGTTTATCGGCCAGGCCCTACGAGCAGTACTTC,CASSLSARPYEQYF,TRBJ2-7,14,TRBV27,NA,NA
TGTGCCAAAAGGGGGGGACAAGAGACCCAGTACTTC,CAKRGGQETQYF,TRBJ2-5,12,TRBV2,NA,NA
TGTGCCAGCAGTGAGGTGACGCGGGACACTGAAGCTTTCTTT,CASSEVTRDTEAFF,TRBJ1-1,14,TRBV2,NA,NA
TGTGCCAGCAGTGGAGGGACAGATCGGCAAGAGACCCAGTACTTC,CASSGGTDRQETQYF,TRBJ2-5,15,TRBV2,NA,TRBD1
TGTGCCAGCAGAATTAGCGGGACCGCAGATACGCAGTATTTT,CASRISGTADTQYF,TRBJ2-3,14,TRBV6-5,NA,TRBD2
TGTGCCAGCAGTTTAGGGCGGGGGGGGTACAATGAGCAGTTCTTC,CASSLGRGGYNEQFF,TRBJ2-1,15,TRBV27,NA,TRBD2
TGTGCCAGCTCACCACGACGGGACTCCTATAATTCACCCCTCCACTTT,CASSPRRDSYNSPLHF,TRBJ1-6,16,TRBV18,NA,NA
TGCGCCAGCAGTGAGGGAATAGCGGGGGGGTCCACGCAGTATTTT,CASSEGIAGGSTQYF,TRBJ2-3,15,TRBV10-1,NA,TRBD2
TGTGCCAGCAGTTTACTCAACTATGGCTACACCTTC,CASSLLNYGYTF,TRBJ1-2,12,TRBV28,NA,NA